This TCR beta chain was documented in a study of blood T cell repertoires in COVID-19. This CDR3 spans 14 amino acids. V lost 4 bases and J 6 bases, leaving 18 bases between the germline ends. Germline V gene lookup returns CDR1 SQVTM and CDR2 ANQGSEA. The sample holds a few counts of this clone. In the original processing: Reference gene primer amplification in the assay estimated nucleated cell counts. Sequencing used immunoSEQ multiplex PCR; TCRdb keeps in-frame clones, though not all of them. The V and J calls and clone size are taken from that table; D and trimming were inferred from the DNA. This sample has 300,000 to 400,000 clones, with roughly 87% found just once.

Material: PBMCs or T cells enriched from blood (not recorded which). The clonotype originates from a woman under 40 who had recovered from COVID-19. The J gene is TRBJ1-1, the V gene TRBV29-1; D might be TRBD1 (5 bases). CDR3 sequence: CSVGTKHGASEAFF. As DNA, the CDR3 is TGCAGCGTTGGCACGAAACATGGGGCCTCTGAAGCTTTCTTT.